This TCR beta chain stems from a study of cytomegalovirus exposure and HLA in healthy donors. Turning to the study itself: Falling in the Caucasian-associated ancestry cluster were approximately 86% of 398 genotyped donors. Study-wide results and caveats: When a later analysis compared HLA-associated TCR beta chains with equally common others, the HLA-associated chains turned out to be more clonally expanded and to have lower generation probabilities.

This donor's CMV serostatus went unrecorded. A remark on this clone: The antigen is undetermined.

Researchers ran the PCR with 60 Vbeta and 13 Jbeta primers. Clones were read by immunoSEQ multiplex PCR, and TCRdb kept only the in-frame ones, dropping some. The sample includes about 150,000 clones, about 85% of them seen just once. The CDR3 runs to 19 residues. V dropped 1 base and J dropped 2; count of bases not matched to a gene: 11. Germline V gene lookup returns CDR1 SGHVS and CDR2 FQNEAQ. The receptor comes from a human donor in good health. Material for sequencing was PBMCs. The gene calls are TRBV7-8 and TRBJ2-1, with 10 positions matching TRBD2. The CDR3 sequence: CASSLGASGGHLPYNEQFF. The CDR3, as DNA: TGTGCCAGCAGCTTAGGCGCTAGCGGGGGCCATCTCCCCTACAATGAGCAGTTCTTC.